This entry concerns a single T cell receptor (beta chain). Antigen: not known. The method was immunoSEQ multiplex PCR; TCRdb's version includes in-frame clones alone and lacks a portion of them. The data show more than 55,000 clones, with about 82% seen just once and roughly 2.9% held by the top ten. The CDR3 is 15 residues long. CDR1 SGDLS and CDR2 YYNGEE come from the germline V gene. Trimming took 3 bases from V and 10 from J; bases not matched to a gene: 7. This entry comes from a study of PD-L1 blockade in urothelial cancer. Study at large: From 2014, patients received atezolizumab, given as 1,200 mg intravenously every 3 weeks. Whole-study findings and limits: Pretreatment peripheral blood TCR clonality that fell below the median predicted better survival among the patients studied.

This sequence joins TRBV9 and TRBJ2-1; 13 positions agree with TRBD2. This specimen was PBMCs, taken around atezolizumab (anti-PD-L1) treatment. This sequence was found in a man aged 50-59 years with urothelial cancer. CDR3 loop: CASSGLAGGSYEQFF. DNA of the CDR3: TGTGCCAGCAGCGGACTAGCGGGAGGATCCTACGAGCAGTTCTTC.